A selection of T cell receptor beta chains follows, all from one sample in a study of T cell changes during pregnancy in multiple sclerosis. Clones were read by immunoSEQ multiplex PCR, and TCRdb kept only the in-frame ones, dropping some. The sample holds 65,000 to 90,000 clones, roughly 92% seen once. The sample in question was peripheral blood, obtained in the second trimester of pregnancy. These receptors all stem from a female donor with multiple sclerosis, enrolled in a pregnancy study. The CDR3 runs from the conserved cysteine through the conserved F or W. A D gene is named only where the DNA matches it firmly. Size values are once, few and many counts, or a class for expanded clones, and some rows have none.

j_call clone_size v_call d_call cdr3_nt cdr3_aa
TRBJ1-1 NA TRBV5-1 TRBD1 TGCGCCAGCAGCACTTACGGGACAGCGAACACTGAAGCTTTCTTT CASSTYGTANTEAFF
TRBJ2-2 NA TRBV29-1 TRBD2 TGCAGCGTTACCGGGACTAGCGAAAAAACCGGGGAGCTGTTTTTT CSVTGTSEKTGELFF
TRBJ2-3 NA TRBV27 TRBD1 TGTGCCAGCAGTTCCCCCCAGGGGGTCACAGATACGCAGTATTTT CASSSPQGVTDTQYF
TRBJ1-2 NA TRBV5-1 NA TGCGCCAGCAGCTTGTTCGACAGGAGCGGTGGCTACACCTTC CASSLFDRSGGYTF
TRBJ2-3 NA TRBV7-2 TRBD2 TGTGCCAGCAGCTTAGGAACTAGCGGGGGGGGGACAGATACGCAGTATTTT CASSLGTSGGGTDTQYF
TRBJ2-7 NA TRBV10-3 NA TGTGCCATCAGTGATTTTATGGGAGGCCACGAGCAGTACTTC CAISDFMGGHEQYF
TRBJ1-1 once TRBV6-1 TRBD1 TGTGCCAGCAGAACCGGGACAGGGTCGGACACTGAAGCTTTCTTT CASRTGTGSDTEAFF
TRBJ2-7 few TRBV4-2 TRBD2 TGTGCCAGCAGCCAAGATGCTAGCGGGTACTCCTACGAGCAGTACTTC CASSQDASGYSYEQYF
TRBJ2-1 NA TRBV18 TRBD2 TGTGCCAGCTCACCAGGCCTAGCGGGGTATAACAATGAGCAGTTCTTC CASSPGLAGYNNEQFF
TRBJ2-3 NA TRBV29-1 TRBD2 TGCAGCGTGGTAACGGGACTAGACACAGATACGCAGTATTTT CSVVTGLDTDTQYF
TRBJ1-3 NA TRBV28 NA TGTGCCAGCAGTCCGGGGGGATCCGGAAACACCATATATTTT CASSPGGSGNTIYF
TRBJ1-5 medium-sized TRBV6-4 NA TGTGCCAGCAGCGCGGACTCAGATCAGCCCCAGCATTTT CASSADSDQPQHF
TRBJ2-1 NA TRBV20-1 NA TGCAGTGCTGCTCGGACTTCTGAGCAGTTCTTC CSAARTSEQFF
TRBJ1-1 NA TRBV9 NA TGTGCCAGCAGCCCGGGAAATCGCGCTGAAGCTTTCTTT CASSPGNRAEAFF
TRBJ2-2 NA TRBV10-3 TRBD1 TGTGCCACCGATACCGGGACAGGGACCGGGGAGCTGTTTTTT CATDTGTGTGELFF
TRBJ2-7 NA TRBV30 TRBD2 TGTGCCGCAAGCTGGACTAGCGGGAGTTACGAGCAGTACTTC CAASWTSGSYEQYF
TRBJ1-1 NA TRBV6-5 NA TGTGCCAGCAGTTACCTCGACTCAACTCTGGTCACTGAAGCTTTCTTT CASSYLDSTLVTEAFF
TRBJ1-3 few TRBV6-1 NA TGTGCCAGCAGTGAAAGGGAGGGCCGCCGCTCTGGAAACACCATATATTTT CASSEREGRRSGNTIYF
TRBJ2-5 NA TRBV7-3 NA TGTGCCAGCAGCTTAAGGCAGCAAGAGACCCAGTACTTC CASSLRQQETQYF
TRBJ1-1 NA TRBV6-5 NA TGTGCCAGCAGTTACTCGACGGCAGGGCTGAACACTGAAGCTTTCTTT CASSYSTAGLNTEAFF
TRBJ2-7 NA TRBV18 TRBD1 TGTGCCAGCTCACCACAAAGAGGACAGGGCTACGAGCAGTACTTC CASSPQRGQGYEQYF